The present entry profiles one TCR beta chain with its context. The antigen is undetermined. Germline assignment: CDR1 SGHDT and CDR2 YYEEEE. There are 13 residues in the CDR3. V was cut by 4 bases and J by 2 bases, with 9 bases left in between. The authors prepared the TCRbeta library with unique molecular identifiers. Each CDR3 protein is one row after TCRdb ran MiXCR on the PCR reads. The repertoire holds 800,000 to 1,000,000 distinct CDR3 sequences, with roughly 29% as singletons. The entry originates in a study of T-cell reconstitution after alpha-beta-depleted transplantation in children. Findings and limits, study-wide: Diversity and T-cell counts at one year after transplant derived mostly from new T cells. Some patients owed their high day-60 TCRbeta diversity to surviving recipient T cells and thymic progenitors.

The TCR comes from a boy younger than two who had a stem cell transplant for SCID, so the T cells may come from the graft donor. The V gene is TRBV5-6, the J gene TRBJ1-1; D uncertain. The specimen was PBMCs, mostly from graft donor cells, collected 360 days after TCRalphabeta/CD19-depleted stem cell transplant. This CDR3 reads CASSTMGNTEAFF. The CDR3 DNA reads TGTGCCAGCAGCACGATGGGTAACACTGAAGCTTTCTTT.